A single sample is the source of the 28 T cell receptor beta chains below, sequenced in a study of cytomegalovirus exposure and HLA in healthy donors. Data came from immunoSEQ multiplex PCR; TCRdb stores just in-frame clones and leaves some out. The sample contains some 250,000 clones, around 87% of which appear only once. Sequenced: PBMCs. The receptors here all came from a woman under 30 in good health and CMV-seronegative.

Points on this clone: Other DNA sequences of this sample code for an identical CDR3. The genes are TRBV9 and TRBJ2-1; 9 nucleotides agree with TRBD2. Per germline, CDR1 SGDLS and CDR2 YYNGEE. Germline trimming cut 0 bases from V and 4 bases from J; bases unmatched to any gene: 2. The CDR3 contains 15 residues. The CDR3 coding sequence is TGTGCCAGCAGCGTAGGCGCGGGGGGGTACAATGAGCAGTTCTTC. Translated: CASSVGAGGYNEQFF.

The V and J genes are TRBV28 and TRBJ2-7; 9 bases agree with TRBD1. This CDR3 contains 15 residues. V was clipped by 6 bases and J by 5 bases; unmatched bases: 11. CDR1 MDHEN and CDR2 SYDVKM come from the germline V gene. The CDR3 nucleotides read TGTGCCAGCAGCCCCGAGGGACAGGGTGTGCACGAGCAGTACTTC. It yields the protein CASSPEGQGVHEQYF.

J is TRBJ1-2 and V is TRBV5-1, with TRBD1 matching over 8 bases. The CDR3 runs 15 residues. Germline CDR1 and CDR2: SGHRS and YFSETQ. J gave up 5 bases and V 3 bases, and 9 bases lay outside the gene matches. CDR3 in DNA: TGCGCCAGCAGCTCCCAACCCCGGGACAGGTATGGCTACACCTTC. This encodes CASSSQPRDRYGYTF. The whole variable domain, remainder taken from reference TRBV5-1 and TRBJ1-2, is KAGVTQTPRYLIKTRGQQVTLSCSPISGHRSVSWYQQTPGQGLQFLFEYFSETQRNKGNFPGRFSGRQFSNSRSEMNVSTLELGDSALYLCASSSQPRDRYGYTFGSGTRLTVV.

V is TRBV7-9 and J is TRBJ1-1; D might be TRBD1 (6 bases). The germline gives CDR1 SEHNR, CDR2 FQNEAQ (reference sequence). The germline V and J ends were trimmed by 5 bases and 7 bases, with 14 bases remaining between them. This CDR3 has 13 residues. The CDR3: CASSEIRDIEAFF. CDR3 in DNA: TGTGCCAGCAGCGAAATCCGGGACATTGAAGCTTTCTTT. Complete variable domain (other parts from reference TRBV7-9 and TRBJ1-1): DTGVSQNPRHKITKRGQNVTFRCDPISEHNRLYWYRQTLGQGPEFLTYFQNEAQLEKSRLLSDRFSAERPKGSFSTLEIQRTEQGDSAMYLCASSEIRDIEAFFGQGTRLTVV.

In regard to this clone: Other DNA variants within this sample encode the same CDR3. The gene calls are TRBV2 and TRBJ1-6; TRBD1 is a possible D gene (5 bases). In germline, CDR1 is SNHLY, CDR2 FYNNEI. Deletions cut 0 bases from V and 8 bases from J, with 5 bases between. CDR3 size: 13 residues. The CDR3 DNA sequence: TGTGCCAGCAGTGAAGCAGGGGATTCACCCCTCCACTTT. This encodes CASSEAGDSPLHF.

CDR3 sequence: CAMGEGPYEQYF. The DNA for the CDR3 is TGTGCCATGGGGGAGGGACCCTACGAGCAGTACTTC. The chain couples TRBV7-9 to TRBJ2-7, with TRBD2 matching 7 bases. CDR3 length equals 12 residues. Trimming removed 10 bases from V and 2 bases from J; junction bases left unmatched: 5. CDR1 SEHNR and CDR2 FQNEAQ come from the germline V gene (reference sequence).

The rearrangement uses TRBV28 and TRBJ1-6, with 9 bases fitting TRBD1. The CDR3 sequence is 16 residues long. The ends lost 9 bases at V and 8 bases at J; junction bases unmatched: 14. Germline V lookup: CDR1 MDHEN, CDR2 SYDVKM. The CDR3 coding sequence is TGTGCCAGTAGGGAGGCTGCGGGACAGGGCTATTCACCCCTCCACTTT. It yields the protein CASREAAGQGYSPLHF.

The chain combines TRBV18 with TRBJ1-6, with D perhaps matching TRBD1 (5 bases). V lost 0 bases and J 7 bases, leaving 16 bases between the germline ends. The CDR3 is made up of 17 amino acids. The germline V gene has CDR1 KGHSH and CDR2 LQKENI. The CDR3 DNA reads TGTGCCAGCTCACCACCGTCACGGCGGGGGGGGAATTCACCCCTCCACTTT. Translating it yields CASSPPSRRGGNSPLHF.

This rearrangement joins TRBV2 to TRBJ2-2, with 16 bases lining up with TRBD2. Trimming at V came to 6 bases and at J to 6 bases, leaving 1 base not matched to a gene. Germline CDR1 reads SNHLY; CDR2 reads FYNNEI. The CDR3 has 15 residues. In DNA, the CDR3 is TGTGCCAGCAGGGGACTAGCGGGGGGGCCCGGGGAGCTGTTTTTT. It yields the protein CASRGLAGGPGELFF.

V is TRBV2 and J is TRBJ2-3; 8 bases match TRBD2. V was clipped by 7 bases and J by 1 base; unmatched bases: 1. CDR3 length: 13 residues. Germline CDR1 SNHLY, CDR2 FYNNEI. The DNA of the CDR3 is TGTGCCAGCATGCGGGGGGGCACAGATACGCAGTATTTT. The encoded protein is CASMRGGTDTQYF.

The J gene is TRBJ2-3, the V gene TRBV6-5; D is uncertain. CDR1 MNHEY and CDR2 SVGAGI come from the germline V gene. CDR3 length equals 14 residues. Trimming took 6 bases from V and 4 from J, leaving 14 bases between them. CDR3: CASSPEALSDTQYF. CDR3 DNA: TGTGCCAGCAGCCCCGAGGCCCTCTCAGATACGCAGTATTTT.

The gene calls are TRBV13 and TRBJ2-1; the D gene is possibly TRBD2 (5 bases). The CDR3 runs 17 residues. Trimming took 4 bases from V and 10 from J, leaving 26 bases between them. Germline V gene sequence: CDR1 PRHDT, CDR2 FYEKMQ (reference sequence). CDR3: CASSSPWLSGQTEEQFF. The CDR3 coding sequence is TGTGCCAGCAGCTCGCCGTGGTTGAGCGGTCAAACCGAGGAGCAGTTCTTC.

This sequence joins TRBV5-1 and TRBJ2-2; 10 nucleotides match TRBD1. CDR1 is SGHRS, CDR2 YFSETQ, per germline. The CDR3 extends over 18 amino acids. With 1 base clipped from V and 4 bases from J, the junction kept 10 bases outside the gene matches. CDR3 in amino acids: CASSLYRTGGRGTGELFF. For the CDR3, the DNA is TGCGCCAGCAGCTTGTATCGGACAGGGGGACGTGGCACCGGGGAGCTGTTTTTT.

The J gene is TRBJ2-3, the V gene TRBV19, with a tentative D call TRBD2 (6 bases). The CDR3 contains 16 residues. Trimming shortened V by 3 bases and J by 4 bases, and 17 bases separated the two germline ends. Germline V gives CDR1 LNHDA, CDR2 SQIVND (reference sequence). The CDR3 DNA reads TGTGCCAGTAGTATGCGGGCGGACCTAGCGTCAGATACGCAGTATTTT. This encodes CASSMRADLASDTQYF.

This chain uses TRBV13 with TRBJ2-3, with TRBD2 matching 16 bases. V shed 5 bases and J 2 bases; nucleotides not matched to a gene: 7. CDR1 is PRHDT and CDR2 is FYEKMQ in the germline V gene (reference sequence). The CDR3 loop spans 18 amino acids. The DNA for the CDR3 is TGTGCCAGCAGCCCGGGGACTAGCGGGGGGGCCCACACAGATACGCAGTATTTT. This sequence encodes CASSPGTSGGAHTDTQYF.

J is TRBJ1-4 and V is TRBV11-2; 7 bases map to TRBD1. Germline V gene lookup returns CDR1 SGHAT and CDR2 FQNNGV. With V trimmed by 5 bases and J by 3 bases, 6 bases remained unmatched. There are 15 residues in the CDR3. CDR3 protein: CASSEQGFANEKLFF. The CDR3 DNA sequence: TGTGCCAGCAGCGAACAGGGGTTTGCTAATGAAAAACTGTTTTTT.

A single count supports this clone. This sequence joins TRBV5-7 and TRBJ1-1, with D uncertain. TRBV5-7 is sorted into the ORF group, with uncertain function. The CDR3 totals 14 residues. V shed 4 bases and J shed 1 base, with 11 bases lying between them. CDR3: CASSPGSWNTEAFF. The CDR3 DNA follows: TGTGCCAGCAGCCCCGGGAGCTGGAACACTGAAGCTTTCTTT.

The chain employs TRBV27 and TRBJ2-1, with TRBD1 matching over 9 bases. V shed 5 bases, J shed 1 base, and the junction held 3 bases outside the gene matches. Germline V gene data show CDR1 as MNHEY and CDR2 as SMNVEV (reference sequence). The CDR3 has 15 residues. In nucleotides, the CDR3 is TGTGCCAGCAGTCCGACAGGGGGATCCTACAATGAGCAGTTCTTC. This translates into CASSPTGGSYNEQFF.

The J gene is TRBJ2-7, the V gene TRBV7-9; 8 bases line up with TRBD1. In germline, CDR1 is SEHNR, CDR2 FQNEAQ (reference sequence). The CDR3 covers 14 residues. J lost 5 bases, V lost 5 bases, and 8 bases had no gene match. The CDR3 DNA is TGTGCCAGCAGCCGAGGACAGGGTATCGACGAGCAGTACTTC. This encodes CASSRGQGIDEQYF.

As DNA, the CDR3 is TGTGCCAGCAGCCAGGACAGGGACATCGGGGAGCTGTTTTTT. This encodes CASSQDRDIGELFF. V usage is TRBV6-5 and J usage is TRBJ2-2, with 8 bases fitting TRBD1. Germline V gives CDR1 MNHEY, CDR2 SVGAGI. The CDR3 consists of 14 residues. The J segment lost 7 bases and the V segment lost 6 bases, leaving 7 bases of the junction unmatched.

The chain recombines TRBV28 with TRBJ1-3; no clear D. In germline, CDR1 is MDHEN, CDR2 SYDVKM. V dropped 7 bases and J dropped 2 bases, with 9 bases sitting between them. The CDR3 has 13 residues. The CDR3 loop is CASMRSTGNTIYF. The CDR3 DNA reads TGTGCCAGCATGAGGTCTACTGGAAACACCATATATTTT. Supplemented by reference TRBV28 and TRBJ1-3, the full variable domain reads DVKVTQSSRYLVKRTGEKVFLECVQDMDHENMFWYRQDPGLGLRLIYFSYDVKMKEKGDIPEGYSVSREKKERFSLILESASTNQTSMYLCASMRSTGNTIYFGEGSWLTVV.

This clone was found a few times. The genes are TRBV7-2 and TRBJ2-7; the D gene is possibly TRBD1 (6 bases). V shed 2 bases and J shed 7 bases, with 9 bases lying between them. Germline CDR1 and CDR2: SGHTA and FQGNSA. The CDR3 consists of 12 residues. CDR3 region: CASSLIGGEQYF. The CDR3 coding sequence is TGTGCCAGCAGCTTAATAGGGGGAGAGCAGTACTTC.

The chain couples TRBV4-1 to TRBJ1-6; D gene uncertain. Looked up from germline, CDR1 is MGHRA and CDR2 is YSYEKL. CDR3 size: 14 residues. V dropped 4 bases and J dropped 9 bases, with 13 bases sitting between them. In DNA form, the CDR3 reads TGCGCCAGCAGCCCAAGAGGGTCTGGTTCACCCCTCCACTTT. Translated: CASSPRGSGSPLHF.

The J gene is TRBJ2-7, the V gene TRBV7-9, with 9 bases aligning to TRBD1. The germline V gene has CDR1 SEHNR and CDR2 FQNEAQ (reference sequence). This CDR3 is 17 amino acids long. Trimming cost V 5 bases and J 3 bases; bases outside gene matches: 14. The CDR3 DNA reads TGTGCCAGCAGCCAATCTCTCGGGACAGGGTATCGCTACGAGCAGTACTTC. This gives the protein CASSQSLGTGYRYEQYF.

The chain employs TRBV28 and TRBJ1-1; D is uncertain. Trimming took 3 bases from V and 7 from J, leaving 6 bases between them. Germline CDR1 and CDR2: MDHEN and SYDVKM. The length of the CDR3 is 11 residues. This CDR3 reads CASSFNVEAFF. The CDR3 DNA reads TGTGCCAGCAGTTTTAATGTTGAAGCTTTCTTT.

The CDR3 loop is CASRQGGETQYF. CDR3 nucleotides: TGTGCCAGTAGGCAGGGCGGAGAGACCCAGTACTTC. This rearrangement joins TRBV19 to TRBJ2-5; a weak D match, TRBD1 (5 bases). This CDR3 has 12 residues. Trimming removed 6 bases from V and 4 bases from J, with 9 bases in between. The germline CDR1 and CDR2 sequences are LNHDA and SQIVND (reference sequence).

The chain joins TRBV5-1 to TRBJ2-5; 7 nucleotides line up with TRBD1. This CDR3 spans 14 amino acids. The ends lost 5 bases at V and 2 bases at J; junction bases unmatched: 6. Germline CDR1 reads SGHRS; CDR2 reads YFSETQ. CDR3 loop: CASRHSGQQETQYF. The CDR3 nucleotides are TGCGCCAGCAGACACTCGGGACAGCAAGAGACCCAGTACTTC.

Points on this clone: Compared with germline, one end of the junction differs, possibly owing to a read error. This chain links TRBV5-1 with TRBJ1-4, with 7 bases that match TRBD1. The CDR3 is made up of 16 amino acids. Germline lookup yields CDR1 SGHRS and CDR2 YFSETQ. The CDR3 DNA reads as TGCGCCAGCAGCAAAAGACAGGGAGCAACTAGTGAAAAACTGTTTTTT. This codes for CASSKRQGATSEKLFF.